Detailed here is one T cell receptor (beta chain). Splitting the CD4+ cells yielded a CD45RA+ naive subset and a CD45RA-negative memory subset. The data derive from a study of shared clonotypes between healthy human individuals. Turning to the study itself: Serving as donors were a couple of women and three men, whose ages spanned 18 to 49. A donor's plate count was three for CD4 naive and three for CD4 memory; CD8 naive had two and CD8 memory one.

Evenly divided among several immunoSEQ plates was the genomic DNA of each subset. The assay was immunoSEQ multiplex PCR, and TCRdb's table has in-frame clones only and misses some. Among about 600,000 clones, around 97% were seen once, and the ten largest hold around 0.06%. The CDR3 has 16 amino acids. Germline-derived CDR1 and CDR2 are MDHEN and SYDVKM. V dropped 3 bases and J dropped 7 bases, with 20 bases sitting between them. The receptor was isolated from a woman aged 30 to 39 in good health. The sample taken for sequencing was naive CD4+ T cells sorted from blood. Subset noted: CD45RA+ positively selected. V usage is TRBV28 and J usage is TRBJ2-3; D possibly matches TRBD1 or TRBD2 (5 bases each). The CDR3 region is CASSLATRGRGHTQYF. CDR3 DNA sequence: TGTGCCAGCAGTTTGGCTACGAGGGGAAGGGGCCATACGCAGTATTTT.